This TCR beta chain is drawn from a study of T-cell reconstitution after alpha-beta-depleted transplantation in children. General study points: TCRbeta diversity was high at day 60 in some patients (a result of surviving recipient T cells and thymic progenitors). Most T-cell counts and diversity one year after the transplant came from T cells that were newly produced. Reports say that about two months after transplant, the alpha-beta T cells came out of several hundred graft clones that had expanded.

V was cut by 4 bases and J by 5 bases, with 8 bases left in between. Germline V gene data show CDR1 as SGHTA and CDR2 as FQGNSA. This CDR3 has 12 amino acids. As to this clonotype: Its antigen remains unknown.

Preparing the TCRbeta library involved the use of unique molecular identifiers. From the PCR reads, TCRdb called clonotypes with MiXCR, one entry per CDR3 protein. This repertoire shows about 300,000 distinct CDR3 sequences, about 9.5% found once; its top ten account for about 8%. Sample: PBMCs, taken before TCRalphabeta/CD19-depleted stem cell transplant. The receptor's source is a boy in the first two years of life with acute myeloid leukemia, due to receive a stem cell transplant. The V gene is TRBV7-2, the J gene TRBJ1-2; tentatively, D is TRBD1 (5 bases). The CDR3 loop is CASSWGVYGYTF. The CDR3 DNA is TGTGCCAGCAGCTGGGGGGTATATGGCTACACCTTC.